Given below is one T cell receptor (beta chain) in context. Antigen specificity is unknown. The sample originates from a study of shared clonotypes between healthy human individuals. CD4+ cells yielded CD45RA+ naive and CD45RA-negative memory subsets. Sequencing was performed with immunoSEQ multiplex PCR; in TCRdb, only in-frame clones are kept and a portion is missing. The sample contains over a million clones, roughly 96% of which appear only once. Study conclusions and caveats: Inspection by rarefaction showed sorted-subset sequencing to be incomplete despite large depth.

V was trimmed by 7 bases and J by 2 bases, leaving 17 bases between them. The CDR3 has 15 amino acids. The germline V gene has CDR1 ENHRY and CDR2 SYGVKD. This clonotype was obtained from a man in his thirties or forties in good health. The chain carries TRBV10-3 and TRBJ2-5, with D perhaps matching TRBD1 (5 bases). Specimen: naive CD4+ T cells sorted from blood. Documented subset: CD45RA+ positively selected. As DNA, the CDR3 is TGTGCCATCAAAGGGGAAGGGCCCTTACAAGAGACCCAGTACTTC. Its translation is CAIKGEGPLQETQYF.